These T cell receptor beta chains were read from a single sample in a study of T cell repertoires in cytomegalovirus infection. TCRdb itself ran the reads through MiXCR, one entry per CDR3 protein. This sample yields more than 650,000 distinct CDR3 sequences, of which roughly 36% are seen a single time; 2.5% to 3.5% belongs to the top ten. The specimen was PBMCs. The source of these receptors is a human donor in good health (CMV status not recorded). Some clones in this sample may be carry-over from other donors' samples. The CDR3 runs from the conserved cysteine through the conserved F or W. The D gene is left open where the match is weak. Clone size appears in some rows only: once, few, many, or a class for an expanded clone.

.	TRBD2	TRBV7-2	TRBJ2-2	TGTGCCAGCAGCCCCCGGGGGGATTACGGGGAGCTGTTTTTT	CASSPRGDYGELFF
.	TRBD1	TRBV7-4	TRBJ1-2	TGTGCCAGCAGACCGACAGGGGGCATTAGCGGCTACACCTTC	CASRPTGGISGYTF
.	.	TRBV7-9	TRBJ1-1	TGTGCCAGCAGCTTAATCAGTGGGGCTGAAGCTTTCTTT	CASSLISGAEAFF
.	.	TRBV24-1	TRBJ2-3	TGTGCCACCGTTGACAGCGCTAGCACAGATACGCAGTATTTT	CATVDSASTDTQYF
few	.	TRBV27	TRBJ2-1	TGTGCCAGCAGTCCCTATCCCCCAAATGAGCAGTTCTTC	CASSPYPPNEQFF
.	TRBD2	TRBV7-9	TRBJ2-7	TGTGCCAGCAGCTCAACTAGCGGGAGGCACTCCTACGAGCAGTACTTC	CASSSTSGRHSYEQYF
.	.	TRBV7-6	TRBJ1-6	TGTGCCAGCAGCTTAAGGGGAAGCGGGTCACCCCTCCACTTT	CASSLRGSGSPLHF
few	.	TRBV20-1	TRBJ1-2	TGCAGTGCTCCTCCCCCCGGGGCGCGGCTCTATGGCTACACCTTC	CSAPPPGARLYGYTF
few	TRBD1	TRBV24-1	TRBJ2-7	TGTGCCACCAGCCCGGGACAGGGGGCGAGCGAGCAGTACTTC	CATSPGQGASEQYF
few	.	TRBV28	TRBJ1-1	TGTGCCAGCAGTTTAGTAACACAGAACACTGAAGCTTTCTTT	CASSLVTQNTEAFF
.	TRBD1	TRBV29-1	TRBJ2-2	TGCAGCGTTGCCGTTGGGACAGCTGTAACCGGGGAGCTGTTTTTT	CSVAVGTAVTGELFF
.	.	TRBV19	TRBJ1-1	TGTGCCAGTAGTCCCCGGGGGAGACAGTTGAACACTGAAGCTTTCTTT	CASSPRGRQLNTEAFF
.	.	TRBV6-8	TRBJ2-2	TGTGCCAGCAGCTACGGACGGAGCAACACCGGGGAGCTGTTTTTT	CASSYGRSNTGELFF
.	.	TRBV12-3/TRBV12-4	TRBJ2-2	TGTGCCAGCAGTTTCTGGCGGTCGAACACCGGGGAGCTGTTTTTT	CASSFWRSNTGELFF
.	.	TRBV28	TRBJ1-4	TGTGCCAGCAGGACCCGGGGGCTCTCTGGTGAGCTGTTTTTT	CASRTRGLSGELFF
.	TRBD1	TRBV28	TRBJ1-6	TGTGCCAGCAGCCCCCAGGGGGGATCACCCCTCCACTTT	CASSPQGGSPLHF
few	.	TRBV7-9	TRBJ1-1	TGTGCCAGCAGCTTAGTTGGTAGTCTCACTGAAGCTTTCTTT	CASSLVGSLTEAFF
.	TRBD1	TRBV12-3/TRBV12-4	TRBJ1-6	TGTGCCAGCAGTGACACAGGGGCTAGTTCACCCCTCCACTTT	CASSDTGASSPLHF
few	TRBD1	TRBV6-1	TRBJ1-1	TGTGCCAGCAGGTGGGGACAGGGGGCGCGTAGTGAAGCTTTCTTT	CASRWGQGARSEAFF
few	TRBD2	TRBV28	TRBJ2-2	TGTGCCAGCAGTTTACTGCCGGGACTAGCGGGCCTGAACACCGGGGAGCTGTTTTTT	CASSLLPGLAGLNTGELFF
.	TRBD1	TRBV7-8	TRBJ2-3	TGTGCCAGCAGCCATTACAGGGGGCTCGAAACAGATACGCAGTATTTT	CASSHYRGLETDTQYF
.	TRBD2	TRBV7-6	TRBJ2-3	TGTGCCAGCAGCAGGTCTAGCGGGGGTTCCCCAGATACGCTGTATTTT	CASSRSSGGSPDTLYF
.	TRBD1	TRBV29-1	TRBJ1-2	TGCAGCGTTGAGTGGGTGGGCCAGGGGGCCTATGGCTACACCTTC	CSVEWVGQGAYGYTF
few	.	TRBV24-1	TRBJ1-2	TGTGCCACCAGTGGGGGATCATTCTATGGCTACACCTTC	CATSGGSFYGYTF
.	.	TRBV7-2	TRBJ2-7	TGTTCCAGCAGCTTAGTAGGTCGGCTAGCCTTCGACGAGCAGTACTTC	CSSSLVGRLAFDEQYF
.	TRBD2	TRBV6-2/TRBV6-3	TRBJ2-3	TGTGCCAGCAGCTCTTGGCCGGGACTAGCGGGAGAGTATACGCAGTATTTT	CASSSWPGLAGEYTQYF
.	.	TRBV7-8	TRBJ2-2	TGTGCCAGCAGCTTAAAGGGTCAGGGTGAATACACCGGGGAGCTGTTTTTT	CASSLKGQGEYTGELFF
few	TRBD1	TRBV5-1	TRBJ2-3	TGCGCCAGCAGCTCGACCCCCCAGGGGGGCACAGATACGCAGTATTTT	CASSSTPQGGTDTQYF